This T cell receptor beta chain stems from a study of early T cells in non-severe SARS-CoV-2 infection. This clonotype was found a few times. Via MiXCR, TCRdb re-called the 5' RACE reads, giving one row per CDR3 protein. The table shows 20,000 to 25,000 distinct CDR3 sequences, with about 5% occurring only once. The receptor was isolated from an adult who was a healthcare worker with PCR-confirmed SARS-CoV-2 infection or an uninfected control (not recorded which). Source material: whole blood.

The CDR3 loop is CASRHYAYPAQETQYF. In nucleotides, the CDR3 is TGTGCCAGCAGGCATTATGCATACCCCGCCCAAGAGACCCAGTACTTC. This chain links TRBV25-1 with TRBJ2-5; D gene uncertain. Germline CDR1 reads MGHDK; CDR2 reads SYGVNS. The CDR3 extends over 16 amino acids. The V end lost 6 bases, the J end lost 1 base, and 18 bases lay between the germline ends.